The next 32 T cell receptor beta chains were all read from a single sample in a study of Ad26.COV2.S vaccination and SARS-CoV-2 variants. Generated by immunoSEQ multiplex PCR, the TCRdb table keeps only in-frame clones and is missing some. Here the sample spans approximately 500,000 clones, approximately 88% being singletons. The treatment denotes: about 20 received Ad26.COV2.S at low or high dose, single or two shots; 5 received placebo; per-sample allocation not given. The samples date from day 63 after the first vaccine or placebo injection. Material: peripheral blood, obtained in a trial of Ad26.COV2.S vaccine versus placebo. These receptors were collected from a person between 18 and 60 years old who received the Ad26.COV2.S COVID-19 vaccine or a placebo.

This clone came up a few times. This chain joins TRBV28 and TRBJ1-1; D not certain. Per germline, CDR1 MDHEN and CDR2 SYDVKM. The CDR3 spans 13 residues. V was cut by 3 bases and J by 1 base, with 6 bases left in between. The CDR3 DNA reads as TGTGCCAGCAGTTTGAAGCAGAACACTGAAGCTTTCTTT. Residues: CASSLKQNTEAFF.

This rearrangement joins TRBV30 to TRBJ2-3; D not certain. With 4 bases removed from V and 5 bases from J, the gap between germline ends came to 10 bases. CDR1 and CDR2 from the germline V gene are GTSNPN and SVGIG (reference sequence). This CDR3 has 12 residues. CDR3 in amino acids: CAWTPVGDTQYF. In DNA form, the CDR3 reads TGTGCCTGGACCCCGGTGGGAGATACGCAGTATTTT.

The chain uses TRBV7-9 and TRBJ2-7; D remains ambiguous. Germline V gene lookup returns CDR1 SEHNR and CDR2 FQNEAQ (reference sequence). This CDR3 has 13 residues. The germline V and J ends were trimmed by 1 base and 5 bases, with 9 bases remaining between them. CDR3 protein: CASSLVGLHEQYF. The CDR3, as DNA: TGTGCCAGCAGCTTAGTGGGCCTCCACGAGCAGTACTTC.

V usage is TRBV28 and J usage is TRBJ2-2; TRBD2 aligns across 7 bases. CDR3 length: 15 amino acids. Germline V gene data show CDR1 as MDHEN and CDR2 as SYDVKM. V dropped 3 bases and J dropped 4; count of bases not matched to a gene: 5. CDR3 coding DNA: TGTGCCAGCAGTTTCGGGGGGTTGGTCACCGGGGAGCTGTTTTTT. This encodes CASSFGGLVTGELFF.

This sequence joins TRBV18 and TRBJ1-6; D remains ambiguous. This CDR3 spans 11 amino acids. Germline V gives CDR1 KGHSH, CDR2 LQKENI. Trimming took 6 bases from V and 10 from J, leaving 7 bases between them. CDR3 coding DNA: TGTGCCAGCTCCCCCGGGTCACCCCTCCACTTT. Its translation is CASSPGSPLHF.

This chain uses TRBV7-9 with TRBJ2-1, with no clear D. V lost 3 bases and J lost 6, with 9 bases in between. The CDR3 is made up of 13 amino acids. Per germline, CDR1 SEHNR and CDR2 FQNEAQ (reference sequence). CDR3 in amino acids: CASSLANGNEQFF. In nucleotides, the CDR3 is TGTGCCAGCAGCTTGGCTAACGGCAATGAGCAGTTCTTC.

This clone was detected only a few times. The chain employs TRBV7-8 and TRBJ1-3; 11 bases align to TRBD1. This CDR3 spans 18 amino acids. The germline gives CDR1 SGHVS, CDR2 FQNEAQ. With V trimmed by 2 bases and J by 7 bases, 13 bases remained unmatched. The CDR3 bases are TGTGCCAGCAGCTTAATTGGCCCGGGGACAGGGGGAAGGAACACCATATATTTT. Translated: CASSLIGPGTGGRNTIYF.

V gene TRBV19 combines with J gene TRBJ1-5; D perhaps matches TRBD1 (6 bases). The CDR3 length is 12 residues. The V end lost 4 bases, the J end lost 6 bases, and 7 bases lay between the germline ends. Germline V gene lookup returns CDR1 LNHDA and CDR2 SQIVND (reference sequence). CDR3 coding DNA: TGTGCCAGTAGTACAGGGGCTCAGCCCCAGCATTTT. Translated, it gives CASSTGAQPQHF.

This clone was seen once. CDR3: CASGGARSTDTQYF. The CDR3 DNA follows: TGTGCCAGCGGTGGAGCTCGTAGCACAGATACGCAGTATTTT. J is TRBJ2-3 and V is TRBV9; D gene unclear. V was shortened by 7 bases and J by 0 bases, with 12 bases between the two germline ends. The CDR3 spans 14 residues. Germline V gene lookup returns CDR1 SGDLS and CDR2 YYNGEE.

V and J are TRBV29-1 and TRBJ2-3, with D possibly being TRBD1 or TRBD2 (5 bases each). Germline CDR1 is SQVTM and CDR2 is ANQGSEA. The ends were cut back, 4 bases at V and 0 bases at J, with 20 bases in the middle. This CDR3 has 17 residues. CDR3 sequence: CSVGSHSGGTSTDTQYF. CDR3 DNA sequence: TGCAGCGTTGGATCCCATTCTGGGGGAACTAGCACAGATACGCAGTATTTT.

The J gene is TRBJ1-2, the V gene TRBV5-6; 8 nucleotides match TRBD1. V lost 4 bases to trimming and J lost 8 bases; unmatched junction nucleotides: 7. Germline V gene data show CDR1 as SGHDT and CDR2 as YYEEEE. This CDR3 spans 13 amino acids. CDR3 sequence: CASSTRTGYGYTF. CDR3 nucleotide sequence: TGTGCCAGCAGCACCCGGACAGGGTACGGCTACACCTTC.

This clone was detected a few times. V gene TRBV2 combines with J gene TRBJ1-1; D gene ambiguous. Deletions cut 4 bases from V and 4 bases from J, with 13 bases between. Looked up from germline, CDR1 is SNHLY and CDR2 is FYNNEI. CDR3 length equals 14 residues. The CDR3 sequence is CASSVRRMGTEAFF. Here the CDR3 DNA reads TGTGCCAGCAGTGTCCGCCGGATGGGCACTGAAGCTTTCTTT.

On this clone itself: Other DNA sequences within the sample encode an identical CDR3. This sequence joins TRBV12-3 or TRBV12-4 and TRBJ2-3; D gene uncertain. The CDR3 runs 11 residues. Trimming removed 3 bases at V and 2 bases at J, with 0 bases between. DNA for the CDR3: TGTGCCAGCAGTTTCACAGATACGCAGTATTTT. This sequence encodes CASSFTDTQYF.

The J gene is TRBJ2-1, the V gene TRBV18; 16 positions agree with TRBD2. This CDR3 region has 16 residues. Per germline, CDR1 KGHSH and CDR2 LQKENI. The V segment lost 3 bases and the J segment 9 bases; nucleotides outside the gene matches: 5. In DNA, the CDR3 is TGTGCCAGCTCACCCTCGGGACTAGCGGGAGGGATTGAGCAGTTCTTC. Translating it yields CASSPSGLAGGIEQFF.

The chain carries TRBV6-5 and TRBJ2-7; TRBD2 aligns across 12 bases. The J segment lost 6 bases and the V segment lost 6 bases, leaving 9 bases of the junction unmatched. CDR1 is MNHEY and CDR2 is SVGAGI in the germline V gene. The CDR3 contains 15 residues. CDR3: CASSPTSGSDGEQYF. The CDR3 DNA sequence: TGTGCCAGCAGCCCGACTAGCGGGAGTGATGGCGAGCAGTACTTC.

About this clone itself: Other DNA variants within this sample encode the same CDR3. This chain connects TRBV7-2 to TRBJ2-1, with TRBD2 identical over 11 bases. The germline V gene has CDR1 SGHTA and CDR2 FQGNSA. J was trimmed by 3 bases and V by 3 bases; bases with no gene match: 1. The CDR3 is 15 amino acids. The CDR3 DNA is TGTGCCAGCAGCTTGGGGACTAGCGGCTACAATGAGCAGTTCTTC. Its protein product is CASSLGTSGYNEQFF.

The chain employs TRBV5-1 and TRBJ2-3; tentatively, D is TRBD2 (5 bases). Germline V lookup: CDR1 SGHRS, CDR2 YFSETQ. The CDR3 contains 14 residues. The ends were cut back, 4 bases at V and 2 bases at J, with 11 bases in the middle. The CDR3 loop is CASSPLAHTDTQYF. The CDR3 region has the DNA TGCGCCAGCAGCCCTCTAGCCCACACAGATACGCAGTATTTT.

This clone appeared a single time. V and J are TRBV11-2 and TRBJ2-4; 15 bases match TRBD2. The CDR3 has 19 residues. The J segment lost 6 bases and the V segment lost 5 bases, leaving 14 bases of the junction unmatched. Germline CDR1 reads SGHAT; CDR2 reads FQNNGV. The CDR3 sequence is CASSLGTSGRSRFGNIQYF. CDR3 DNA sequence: TGTGCCAGCAGCCTAGGGACTAGCGGGAGGAGTCGTTTTGGAAACATTCAGTACTTC.

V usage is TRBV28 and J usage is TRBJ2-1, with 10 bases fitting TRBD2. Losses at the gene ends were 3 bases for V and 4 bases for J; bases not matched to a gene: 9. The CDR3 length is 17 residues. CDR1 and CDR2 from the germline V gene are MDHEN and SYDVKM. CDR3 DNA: TGTGCCAGCAGTTTTCTGCTACTAGCGGGGTTATACAATGAGCAGTTCTTC. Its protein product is CASSFLLLAGLYNEQFF.

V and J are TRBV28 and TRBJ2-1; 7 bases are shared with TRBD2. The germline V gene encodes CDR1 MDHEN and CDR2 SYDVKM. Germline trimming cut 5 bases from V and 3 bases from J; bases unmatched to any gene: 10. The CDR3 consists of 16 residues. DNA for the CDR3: TGTGCCAGCAGTCCACGTGGGAGCGGGAACTACAATGAGCAGTTCTTC. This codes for CASSPRGSGNYNEQFF.

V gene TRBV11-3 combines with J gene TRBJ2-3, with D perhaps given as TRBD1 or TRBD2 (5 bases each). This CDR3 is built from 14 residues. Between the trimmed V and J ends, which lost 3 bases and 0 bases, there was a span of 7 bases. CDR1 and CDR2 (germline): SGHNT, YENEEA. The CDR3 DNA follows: TGTGCCAGCAGCTTCCGGGACAGCACAGATACGCAGTATTTT. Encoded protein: CASSFRDSTDTQYF. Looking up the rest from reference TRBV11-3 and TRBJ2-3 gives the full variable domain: EAGVVQSPRYKIIEKKQPVAFWCNPISGHNTLYWYLQNLGQGPELLIRYENEEAVDDSQLPKDRFSAERLKGVDSTLKIQPAELGDSAVYLCASSFRDSTDTQYFGPGTRLTVL.

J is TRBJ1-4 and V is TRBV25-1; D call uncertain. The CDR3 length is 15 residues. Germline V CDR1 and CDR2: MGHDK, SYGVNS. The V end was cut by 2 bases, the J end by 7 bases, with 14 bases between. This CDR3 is CASSEEPARGEKLFF. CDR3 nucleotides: TGTGCCAGCAGTGAAGAGCCTGCCCGGGGTGAAAAACTGTTTTTT.

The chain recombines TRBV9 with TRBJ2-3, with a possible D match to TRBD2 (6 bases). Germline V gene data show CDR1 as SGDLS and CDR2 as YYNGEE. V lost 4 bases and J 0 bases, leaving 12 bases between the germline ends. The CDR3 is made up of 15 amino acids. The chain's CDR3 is CASSHGRGSTDTQYF. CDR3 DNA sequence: TGTGCCAGCAGCCACGGTCGGGGGAGCACAGATACGCAGTATTTT.

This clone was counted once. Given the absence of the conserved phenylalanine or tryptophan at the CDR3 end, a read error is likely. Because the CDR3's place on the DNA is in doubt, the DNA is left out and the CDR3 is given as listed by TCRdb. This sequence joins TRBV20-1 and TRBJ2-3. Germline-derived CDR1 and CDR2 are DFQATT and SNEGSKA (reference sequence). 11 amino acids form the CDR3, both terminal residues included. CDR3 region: CSAREGLRLAL.

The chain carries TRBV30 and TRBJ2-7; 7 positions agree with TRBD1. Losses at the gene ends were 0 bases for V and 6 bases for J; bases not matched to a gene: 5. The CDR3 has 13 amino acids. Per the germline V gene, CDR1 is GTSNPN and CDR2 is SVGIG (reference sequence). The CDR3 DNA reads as TGTGCCTGGAGTGTACAGGGGTTAGGCGAGCAGTACTTC. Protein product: CAWSVQGLGEQYF.

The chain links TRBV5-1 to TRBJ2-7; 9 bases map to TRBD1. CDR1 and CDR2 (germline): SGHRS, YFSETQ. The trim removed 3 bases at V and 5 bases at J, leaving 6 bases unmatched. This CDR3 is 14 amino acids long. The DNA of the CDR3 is TGCGCCAGCAGCTCCCCGGGACAGGGTAACGAGCAGTACTTC. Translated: CASSSPGQGNEQYF.

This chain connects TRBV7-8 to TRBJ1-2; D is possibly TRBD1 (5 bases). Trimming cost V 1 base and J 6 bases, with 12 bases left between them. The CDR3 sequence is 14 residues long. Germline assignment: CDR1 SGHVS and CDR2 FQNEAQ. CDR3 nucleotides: TGTGCCAGCAGCTTAGGAGGTTGGGGCGATGGCTACACCTTC. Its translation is CASSLGGWGDGYTF.

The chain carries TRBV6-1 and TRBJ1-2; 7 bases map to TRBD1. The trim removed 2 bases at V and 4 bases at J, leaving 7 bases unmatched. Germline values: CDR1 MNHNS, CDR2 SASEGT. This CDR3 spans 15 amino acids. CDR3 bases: TGTGCCAGCAGTGAATCGTTGGGACAGAGCTATGGCTACACCTTC. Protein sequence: CASSESLGQSYGYTF.

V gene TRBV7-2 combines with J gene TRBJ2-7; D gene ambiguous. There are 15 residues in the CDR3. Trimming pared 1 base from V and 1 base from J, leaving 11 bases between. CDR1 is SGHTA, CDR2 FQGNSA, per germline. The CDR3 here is CASSLEALRSYEQYF. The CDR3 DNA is TGTGCCAGCAGCTTAGAGGCCCTCAGATCCTACGAGCAGTACTTC.

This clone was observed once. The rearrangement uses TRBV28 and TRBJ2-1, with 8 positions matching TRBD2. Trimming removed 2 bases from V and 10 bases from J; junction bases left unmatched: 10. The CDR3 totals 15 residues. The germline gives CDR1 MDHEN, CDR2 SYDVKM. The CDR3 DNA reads TGTGCCAGCAGTTTAGACGGGAGGGCCCTCGGAGAGCAGTTCTTC. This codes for CASSLDGRALGEQFF.

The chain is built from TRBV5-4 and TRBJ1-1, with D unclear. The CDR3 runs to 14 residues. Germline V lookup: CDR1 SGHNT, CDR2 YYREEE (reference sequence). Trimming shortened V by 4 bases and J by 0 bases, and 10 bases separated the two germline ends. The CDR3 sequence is CASSRTLVNTEAFF. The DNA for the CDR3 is TGTGCCAGCAGCCGCACTTTAGTGAACACTGAAGCTTTCTTT.

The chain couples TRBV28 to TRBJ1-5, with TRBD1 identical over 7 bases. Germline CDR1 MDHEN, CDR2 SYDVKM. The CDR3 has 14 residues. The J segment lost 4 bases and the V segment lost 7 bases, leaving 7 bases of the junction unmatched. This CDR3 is CASKEGAGNQPQHF. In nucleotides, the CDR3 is TGTGCCAGCAAAGAGGGGGCCGGGAATCAGCCCCAGCATTTT.